These 28 T cell receptor beta chains originate from one sample sequenced in a study of identical twins. TCRdb independently ran MiXCR on the 5' RACE reads; one entry per CDR3 protein. The sample holds a few hundred thousand distinct CDR3 sequences, approximately 17% seen once. Sequences were obtained from naive T cells sorted from blood. These receptors were taken from a man aged 45-65 years in good health.

The chain employs TRBV6-2 or TRBV6-3 and TRBJ1-1, with D possibly TRBD1 on 5 matching bases. Trimming removed 2 bases at V and 8 bases at J, with 12 bases between. The germline V gene encodes CDR1 MNHEY and CDR2 SVGEGT. This CDR3 is built from 13 residues. CDR3 in amino acids: CASSYDSPSEAFF. The CDR3 coding sequence is TGTGCCAGCAGTTACGACAGTCCGTCGGAAGCTTTCTTT.

This chain joins TRBV5-6 and TRBJ2-5; D could derive from TRBD1 or TRBD2 (5 bases each). Germline V gene lookup returns CDR1 SGHDT and CDR2 YYEEEE. V lost 0 bases and J 4 bases, leaving 10 bases between the germline ends. The CDR3 has 14 amino acids. The CDR3 spells CASSLGGDRETQYF. The CDR3 coding sequence is TGTGCCAGCAGCTTGGGAGGGGACCGAGAGACCCAGTACTTC.

This clonotype showed up just a few times. The rearrangement uses TRBV21-1 and TRBJ1-2; the table's D call of TRBD1 was not tested on the DNA. TRBV21-1 is a pseudogene segment. This CDR3 spans 15 amino acids. This CDR3 is CASSKALSRGKGYTF. The CDR3 DNA follows: TGTGCCAGCAGCAAAGCGCTTTCCAGGGGCAAGGGCTACACCTTC.

V gene TRBV20-1 combines with J gene TRBJ1-2; TRBD1 is a possible D gene (6 bases). Per germline, CDR1 DFQATT and CDR2 SNEGSKA (reference sequence). With 5 bases removed from V and 8 bases from J, the gap between germline ends came to 15 bases. The CDR3 is 12 amino acids. The CDR3 sequence is CSAPGTRVGYTF. The CDR3, as DNA: TGCAGTGCTCCAGGGACAAGGGTAGGCTACACCTTC.

Ten or more counts support this clonotype. The CDR3 bases are TGTGCCTGGAGTGACACAGGGGCTCAAGAGACCCAGTACTTC. Protein product: CAWSDTGAQETQYF. The rearrangement joins TRBV30 to TRBJ2-5; 7 bases agree with TRBD1. Trimming took 1 base from V and 2 from J; bases not matched to a gene: 4. Germline loops: CDR1 GTSNPN, CDR2 SVGIG (reference sequence). CDR3 size: 14 residues.

This clonotype came up a few times. The chain couples TRBV18 to TRBJ2-7, with D possibly matching TRBD1 (6 bases). Germline V gene sequence: CDR1 KGHSH, CDR2 LQKENI. The length of the CDR3 is 14 residues. V was shortened by 3 bases and J by 3 bases, with 12 bases between the two germline ends. The CDR3 loop reads CASSPGTNNYEQYF. The CDR3 nucleotides are TGTGCCAGCTCACCGGGGACAAATAACTACGAGCAGTACTTC.

This clonotype appeared a few times. This chain connects TRBV4-1 to TRBJ1-4, with 8 bases lining up with TRBD1. CDR3 length equals 19 residues. Germline V gene data show CDR1 as MGHRA and CDR2 as YSYEKL. V was pared by 3 bases and J by 0 bases, with 12 bases of the junction left unmatched. CDR3 residues: CASSQALTGAPATNEKLFF. The CDR3 DNA is TGCGCCAGCAGCCAGGCCCTGACAGGGGCCCCTGCAACTAATGAAAAACTGTTTTTT.

The chain combines TRBV12-3 or TRBV12-4 with TRBJ2-7; D possibly corresponds to TRBD2 (6 bases). Trimming cost V 3 bases and J 4 bases, with 16 bases left between them. CDR3 length: 15 amino acids. The CDR3 is CASSFHRGWGYEQYF. The CDR3 bases are TGTGCCAGCAGTTTCCACCGGGGGTGGGGGTACGAGCAGTACTTC.

This chain joins TRBV27 and TRBJ2-3; D could derive from TRBD1 or TRBD2 (6 bases each). The CDR3 totals 14 residues. CDR1 MNHEY and CDR2 SMNVEV come from the germline V gene (reference sequence). V lost 3 bases and J 5 bases, leaving 12 bases between the germline ends. CDR3 sequence: CASSFRRGGDTQYF. As DNA, the CDR3 is TGTGCCAGCAGTTTCCGCAGGGGAGGAGATACGCAGTATTTT.

This clonotype was recorded a few times. V usage is TRBV7-2 and J usage is TRBJ1-3; perhaps TRBD1 as D (5 bases). Germline V lookup: CDR1 SGHTA, CDR2 FQGNSA. V lost 0 bases, J lost 0 bases, and 12 bases lay in between. The CDR3 has 17 residues. This CDR3 is CASSLASGFLSGNTIYF. The CDR3 DNA is TGTGCCAGCAGCTTAGCTTCAGGGTTCCTCTCTGGAAACACCATATATTTT.

This clonotype was found a few times. V usage is TRBV4-3 and J usage is TRBJ1-1; a possible D gene is TRBD1 (5 bases). This CDR3 region has 14 residues. V lost 2 bases to trimming and J lost 9 bases, with 16 bases between them. Per germline, CDR1 LGHNA and CDR2 YSLEER. The CDR3 sequence is CASSQWGGASKAFF. DNA for the CDR3: TGCGCCAGCAGCCAATGGGGAGGGGCCTCTAAAGCTTTCTTT.

This rearrangement joins TRBV19 to TRBJ2-7; 7 bases are a match to TRBD2. CDR1 and CDR2 (germline): LNHDA, SQIVND (reference sequence). This CDR3 spans 14 amino acids. V lost 3 bases, J lost 0 bases, and 2 bases stayed unmatched. CDR3: CASSIGGSSYEQYF. The DNA for the CDR3 is TGTGCCAGTAGTATTGGCGGGAGCTCCTACGAGCAGTACTTC.

In this sample, this clonotype turned up many times. The chain links TRBV6-5 to TRBJ2-1; TRBD1 agrees at 7 bases. Unmatched junction bases numbered 5, after V lost 0 bases and J lost 9 bases. CDR1 and CDR2 (germline): MNHEY, SVGAGI. This CDR3 is built from 14 residues. The CDR3 sequence is CASSYSGGYGEQFF. The CDR3 DNA reads TGTGCCAGCAGTTACTCAGGGGGCTACGGTGAGCAGTTCTTC.

The table lists this clonotype with a few counts. The rearrangement uses TRBV6-2 or TRBV6-3 and TRBJ2-5; D tentatively fits TRBD1 or TRBD2 (7 bases each). Germline assignment: CDR1 MNHEY and CDR2 SVGEGT. The length of the CDR3 is 14 residues. Trimming shortened V by 5 bases and J by 4 bases, and 14 bases separated the two germline ends. The CDR3 DNA sequence: TGTGCCAGCAGTATGACAGGGAGGGGAGAGACCCAGTACTTC. This encodes CASSMTGRGETQYF.

Only a few counts were recorded for this clonotype. The chain links TRBV6-5 to TRBJ1-1; D remains ambiguous. Per the germline V gene, CDR1 is MNHEY and CDR2 is SVGAGI. The CDR3 is 11 amino acids. Trimming took off 9 bases at V and 1 base at J, with 6 bases between the two ends. The CDR3 spells CASLGNTEAFF. The CDR3 DNA reads TGTGCCAGTCTCGGGAACACTGAAGCTTTCTTT.

The gene calls are TRBV4-3 and TRBJ2-3, with 7 nucleotides matching TRBD1. CDR1 and CDR2 (germline): LGHNA, YSLEER. V lost 2 bases and J lost 2; bases outside the gene matches: 10. The length of the CDR3 is 17 residues. As DNA, the CDR3 is TGCGCCAGCAGCCAAAACAGGGGTCCCCTACCCACAGATACGCAGTATTTT. It encodes CASSQNRGPLPTDTQYF.

This clonotype was detected many times. The rearrangement uses TRBV10-3 and TRBJ2-7, with 8 nucleotides matching TRBD1. The CDR3 loop spans 13 amino acids. The junction had 3 bases not matched to a gene; V was cut back by 4 bases and J by 4 bases. Per germline, CDR1 ENHRY and CDR2 SYGVKD. Here the CDR3 reads CAISGDRNYEQYF. The CDR3 nucleotides read TGTGCCATCAGTGGGGACAGGAATTACGAGCAGTACTTC.

This clonotype was detected only a few times. The genes are TRBV12-3 or TRBV12-4 and TRBJ2-1; 8 bases are a match to TRBD2. Unmatched junction bases numbered 10, after V lost 4 bases and J lost 2 bases. The CDR3 has 17 amino acids. Here the CDR3 reads CASSSGTRFRPYNEQFF. CDR3 coding DNA: TGTGCCAGCAGTTCTGGGACTAGATTTCGCCCCTACAATGAGCAGTTCTTC.

The rearrangement links TRBV7-8 to TRBJ2-7; 7 positions match TRBD1. CDR3 size: 13 residues. Germline lookup yields CDR1 SGHVS and CDR2 FQNEAQ. J gave up 6 bases and V 4 bases, and 6 bases lay outside the gene matches. This CDR3 reads CASSSDHRGEQYF. CDR3 sequence (DNA): TGTGCCAGCAGCTCGGACCACAGGGGCGAGCAGTACTTC.

This clonotype was recorded many times. The chain couples TRBV6-1 to TRBJ1-3; D possibly corresponds to TRBD1 (5 bases). Germline V CDR1 and CDR2: MNHNS, SASEGT. Between the trimmed V and J ends, which lost 6 bases and 0 bases, there was a span of 9 bases. CDR3 size: 14 residues. This CDR3 is CASRRQSSGNTIYF. The CDR3 bases are TGTGCCAGCAGGAGACAGTCCTCTGGAAACACCATATATTTT.

The rearrangement joins TRBV11-2 to TRBJ2-3; unclear D gene. Trimming cost V 7 bases and J 7 bases, with 9 bases left between them. The length of the CDR3 is 11 residues. CDR1 is SGHAT and CDR2 is FQNNGV in the germline V gene. CDR3 DNA: TGTGCCAGCACAAGGTCGCATACGCAGTATTTT. Residues: CASTRSHTQYF.

The J gene is TRBJ2-3, the V gene TRBV6-5; 11 bases line up with TRBD2. Germline assignment: CDR1 MNHEY and CDR2 SVGAGI. V gave up 5 bases and J gave up 11 bases; unmatched junction bases: 18. The CDR3 extends over 17 amino acids. The CDR3 DNA reads as TGTGCCAGCAGTCACTATTTAAAGTCTAGCGGGGGGACTGTGCAGTATTTT. Amino acid sequence: CASSHYLKSSGGTVQYF.

The rearrangement links TRBV27 to TRBJ2-3; maybe TRBD1 (6 bases). The germline CDR1 and CDR2 sequences are MNHEY and SMNVEV (reference sequence). The CDR3 spans 17 residues. Trimming took off 5 bases at V and 5 bases at J, with 23 bases between the two ends. For the CDR3, the DNA is TGTGCCAGCAGTGCCCTACCACAGACAGGCTCTCTAGATACGCAGTATTTT. Its translation: CASSALPQTGSLDTQYF.

J is TRBJ2-1 and V is TRBV29-1; D gene uncertain. This CDR3 contains 9 residues. V lost 6 bases, J lost 7 bases, and 4 bases lay in between. CDR1 is SQVTM, CDR2 ANQGSEA, per germline. For the CDR3, the DNA is TGCAGCGTGGAGAATGAGCAGTTCTTC. Translating it yields CSVENEQFF.

This clonotype was recorded many times. The chain recombines TRBV5-1 with TRBJ1-1; no reliable D call. In germline, CDR1 is SGHRS, CDR2 YFSETQ. This CDR3 has 20 residues. Between the trimmed V and J ends, which lost 5 bases and 0 bases, there was a span of 29 bases. CDR3 protein: CASSLERYSGRTKMNTEAFF. Here the CDR3 DNA reads TGCGCCAGCAGTCTGGAAAGATACTCCGGGAGGACGAAGATGAACACTGAAGCTTTCTTT. Drawing the rest from reference TRBV5-1 and TRBJ1-1, the complete variable domain is KAGVTQTPRYLIKTRGQQVTLSCSPISGHRSVSWYQQTPGQGLQFLFEYFSETQRNKGNFPGRFSGRQFSNSRSEMNVSTLELGDSALYLCASSLERYSGRTKMNTEAFFGQGTRLTVV.

The V call is TRBV29-1, the J call TRBJ2-5; TRBD2 is a possible D gene (5 bases). V was cut by 3 bases and J by 7 bases, with 18 bases left in between. The CDR3 spans 14 residues. CDR1 is SQVTM and CDR2 is ANQGSEA in the germline V gene. CDR3 sequence: CSVDLGGSLGTQYF. The DNA of the CDR3 is TGCAGCGTTGATCTGGGTGGGAGTTTAGGGACCCAGTACTTC.

This clonotype has a count of ten or more. The chain links TRBV4-2 to TRBJ2-3; D not certain. Trimming shortened V by 2 bases and J by 5 bases, and 17 bases separated the two germline ends. Per the germline V gene, CDR1 is LGHNA and CDR2 is YNFKEQ. The CDR3 consists of 16 residues. Written as DNA, the CDR3 is TGTGCCAGCAGCCAACCCGTCCCGACACGAGGAGATACGCAGTATTTT. Its protein product is CASSQPVPTRGDTQYF.

The V and J genes are TRBV20-1 and TRBJ1-2, with D tentatively TRBD1 (5 bases). The CDR3 sequence is 12 residues long. Trimming took 3 bases from V and 2 from J, leaving 7 bases between them. Germline V lookup: CDR1 DFQATT, CDR2 SNEGSKA (reference sequence). The CDR3 coding sequence is TGCAGTGCTAGCAGGACAAACTATGGCTACACCTTC. This encodes CSASRTNYGYTF.